The clone carrying this TCR beta chain was counted a few times. What it binds is unknown. Full-length variable regions came from constant-region reverse primers plus semi-nested Nested Universal Primer A PCR. TCRdb re-called the 5' RACE reads through MiXCR, storing one row per CDR3 protein. Here the sample spans 62,000 or so distinct CDR3 sequences, almost 30% being singletons. Findings and caveats of the study: Tumor memory CD4+ T cell TCR gene usage was found to cluster with blood and lymph node memory CD4+ cells and with lymph node naive CD4+ cells.

The CDR3 sequence is 13 residues long. V lost 5 bases and J lost 8, with 14 bases in between. CDR1 and CDR2 (germline): SGHRS, YFSETQ. The sample comprised tumor-infiltrating naive CD4+ T cells sorted from the breast tumor. Subset given: naive CD4+ T cells, CD4+CD45RA+CD25-. The chain couples TRBV5-1 to TRBJ2-1; tentatively, D is TRBD1 (8 bases). The clonotype originates from a female donor with breast cancer. CDR3: CASRTGGRDEQFF. As DNA, the CDR3 is TGCGCCAGCAGAACAGGGGGGAGGGATGAGCAGTTCTTC.